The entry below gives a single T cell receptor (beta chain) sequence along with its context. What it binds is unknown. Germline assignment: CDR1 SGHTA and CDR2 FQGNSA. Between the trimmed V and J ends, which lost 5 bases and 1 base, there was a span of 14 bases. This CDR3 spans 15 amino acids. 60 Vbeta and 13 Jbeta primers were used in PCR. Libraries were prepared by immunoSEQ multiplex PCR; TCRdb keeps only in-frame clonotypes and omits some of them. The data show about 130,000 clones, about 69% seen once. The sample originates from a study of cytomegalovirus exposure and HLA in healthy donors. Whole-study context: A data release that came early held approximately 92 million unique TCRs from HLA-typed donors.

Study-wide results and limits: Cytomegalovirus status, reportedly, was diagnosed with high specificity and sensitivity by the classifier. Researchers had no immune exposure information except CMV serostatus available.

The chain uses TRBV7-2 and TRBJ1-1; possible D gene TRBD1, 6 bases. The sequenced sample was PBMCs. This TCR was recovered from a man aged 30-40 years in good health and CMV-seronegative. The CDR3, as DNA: TGTGCCAGCAGCCGACTTACAGGGAGGAACACTGAAGCTTTCTTT. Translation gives CASSRLTGRNTEAFF.